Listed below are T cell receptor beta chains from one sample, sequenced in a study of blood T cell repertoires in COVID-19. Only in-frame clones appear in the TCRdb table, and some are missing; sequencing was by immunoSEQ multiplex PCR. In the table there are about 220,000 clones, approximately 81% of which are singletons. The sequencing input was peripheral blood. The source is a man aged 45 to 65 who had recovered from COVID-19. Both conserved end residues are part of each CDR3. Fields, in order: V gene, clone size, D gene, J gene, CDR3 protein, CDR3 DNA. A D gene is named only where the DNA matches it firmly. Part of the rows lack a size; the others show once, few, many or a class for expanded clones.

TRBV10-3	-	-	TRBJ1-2	CAISESGGFDGYTF	TGTGCCATCAGTGAGTCGGGGGGGTTCGATGGCTACACCTTC
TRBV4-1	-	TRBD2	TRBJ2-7	CASSQDELAGGYEQYF	TGCGCCAGCAGCCAAGATGAACTAGCGGGAGGATACGAGCAGTACTTC
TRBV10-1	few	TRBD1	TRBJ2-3	CASSPQGEFTDTQYF	TGCGCCAGCAGTCCTCAGGGGGAATTCACAGATACGCAGTATTTT
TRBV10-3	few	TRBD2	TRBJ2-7	CAISEGLGVGEQYF	TGTGCCATCAGTGAGGGACTAGGGGTGGGCGAGCAGTACTTC
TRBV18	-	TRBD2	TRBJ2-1	CASSPLAGAYNEQFF	TGTGCCAGCTCACCCCTAGCGGGGGCATACAATGAGCAGTTCTTC
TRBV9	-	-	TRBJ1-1	CASSEGDLNTEAFF	TGTGCCAGCAGCGAAGGGGATTTGAACACTGAAGCTTTCTTT
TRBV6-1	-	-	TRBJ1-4	CASSEGVGAYNEKLFF	TGTGCCAGCAGTGAAGGTGTAGGGGCTTATAATGAAAAACTGTTTTTT
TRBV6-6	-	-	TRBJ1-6	CASSYSPGNYSPLHF	TGTGCCAGCAGTTACTCTCCAGGGAATTATTCACCCCTCCACTTT
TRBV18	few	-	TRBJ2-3	CASSPRTDSTDTQYF	TGTGCCAGCTCACCGAGGACAGATAGCACAGATACGCAGTATTTT
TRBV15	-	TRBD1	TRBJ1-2	CATSSTQGASYGYTF	TGTGCCACCAGCAGTACACAGGGGGCAAGCTATGGCTACACCTTC
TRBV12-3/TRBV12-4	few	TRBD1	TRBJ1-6	CASARGLNSPLHF	TGTGCCAGCGCCAGGGGGCTCAATTCACCCCTCCACTTT
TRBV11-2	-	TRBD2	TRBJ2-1	CASSYTSGRYNEQFF	TGTGCCAGCAGCTACACTAGCGGGAGGTACAATGAGCAGTTCTTC
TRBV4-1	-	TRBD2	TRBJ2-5	CASSFGTSHETQYF	TGCGCCAGCAGCTTTGGGACTAGTCACGAGACCCAGTACTTC
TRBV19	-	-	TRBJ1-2	CASTDEINYGYTF	TGTGCCAGCACCGATGAGATTAACTATGGCTACACCTTC
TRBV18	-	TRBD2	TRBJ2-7	CASSPPRGGISSYEQYF	TGTGCCAGCTCACCACCGCGGGGGGGAATAAGCTCCTACGAGCAGTACTTC
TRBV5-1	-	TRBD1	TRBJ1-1	CASSSGQGAGTEAFF	TGCGCCAGCAGCTCGGGACAGGGGGCCGGCACTGAAGCTTTCTTT
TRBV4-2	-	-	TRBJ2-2	CASSQEGGQGNTGELFF	TGTGCCAGCAGCCAAGAGGGGGGTCAGGGTAACACCGGGGAGCTGTTTTTT
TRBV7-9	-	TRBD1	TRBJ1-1	CASTWVGQMNTEAFF	TGTGCCAGCACCTGGGTGGGACAGATGAACACTGAAGCTTTCTTT
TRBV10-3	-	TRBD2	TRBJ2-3	CAISESQRDTDTQYF	TGTGCCATCAGTGAGTCGCAGCGGGATACGGATACGCAGTATTTT
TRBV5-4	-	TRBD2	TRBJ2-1	CASSLPSGILNEQFF	TGTGCCAGCAGCTTACCTAGCGGGATACTCAATGAGCAGTTCTTC
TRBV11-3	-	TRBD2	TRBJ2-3	CASSRGSGKETDTQYF	TGTGCCAGCAGCCGGGGCAGCGGGAAAGAGACAGATACGCAGTATTTT
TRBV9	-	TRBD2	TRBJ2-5	CASSAAPRGGVQETQYF	TGTGCCAGCAGCGCAGCCCCCCGGGGGGGGGTACAAGAGACCCAGTACTTC
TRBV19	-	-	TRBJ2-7	CASSISISPTYEQYF	TGTGCCAGTAGTATTTCCATATCCCCTACCTACGAGCAGTACTTC
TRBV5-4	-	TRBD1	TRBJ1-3	CASSFYTGASGNTIYF	TGTGCCAGCAGCTTCTATACAGGGGCCTCTGGAAACACCATATATTTT
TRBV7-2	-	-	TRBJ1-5	CASSLGPGSKQPQHF	TGTGCCAGCAGCTTGGGCCCTGGATCGAAACAGCCCCAGCATTTT
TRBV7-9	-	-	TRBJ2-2	CASSLLTGPNTGELFF	TGTGCCAGCAGCCTTCTAACAGGGCCTAACACCGGGGAGCTGTTTTTT
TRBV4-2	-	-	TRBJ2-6	CASSRTVGQAGANVLTF	TGTGCCAGCAGCCGTACTGTGGGACAAGCCGGGGCCAACGTCCTGACTTTC
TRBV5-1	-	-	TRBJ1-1	CASSDRDRGAWGKMNTEAFF	TGCGCCAGCAGCGATCGGGACCGGGGGGCCTGGGGGAAGATGAACACTGAAGCTTTCTTT
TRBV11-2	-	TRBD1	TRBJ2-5	CASSSTLDRVGTQYF	TGTGCCAGCAGCTCCACCCTGGACAGGGTGGGGACCCAGTACTTC
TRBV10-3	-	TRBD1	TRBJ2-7	CASVGPGQGYYEQYF	TGTGCCTCAGTGGGCCCCGGACAGGGGTACTACGAGCAGTACTTC
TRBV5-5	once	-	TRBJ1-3	CASSGLSLPRGNTIYF	TGTGCCAGCAGCGGGTTGTCTCTACCGAGGGGAAACACCATATATTTT
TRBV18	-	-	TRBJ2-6	CASLRGSGANVLTF	TGTGCCAGCCTCAGGGGCTCTGGGGCCAACGTCCTGACTTTC
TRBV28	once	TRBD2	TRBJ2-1	CASSLTLAGRYEQFF	TGTGCCAGCAGTTTAACACTAGCGGGAAGGTATGAGCAGTTCTTC
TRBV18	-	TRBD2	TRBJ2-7	CASSRTSGTYEQYF	TGTGCCAGCTCGAGGACTAGCGGGACCTACGAGCAGTACTTC
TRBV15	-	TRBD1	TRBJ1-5	CATSRDVPAGGIGSNQPQHF	TGTGCCACCAGCAGAGATGTGCCCGCAGGGGGGATCGGTAGCAATCAGCCCCAGCATTTT
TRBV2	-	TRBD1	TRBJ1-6	CASSPDRVGSPLHF	TGTGCCAGCAGTCCGGACAGGGTAGGATCACCCCTCCACTTT
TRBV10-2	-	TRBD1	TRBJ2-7	CASRTKTGGDEQYF	TGCGCCAGCAGGACAAAGACAGGGGGCGACGAGCAGTACTTC
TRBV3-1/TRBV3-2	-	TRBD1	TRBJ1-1	CASSARGQVLTEAFF	TGTGCCAGCAGCGCTCGGGGACAGGTGCTCACTGAAGCTTTCTTT
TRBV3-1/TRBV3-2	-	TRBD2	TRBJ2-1	CASSQESGRPQLEQFF	TGTGCCAGCAGCCAAGAATCCGGGAGGCCCCAACTTGAGCAGTTCTTC
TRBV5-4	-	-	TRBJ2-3	CASSLWASTDTQYF	TGTGCCAGCAGCTTGTGGGCTAGCACAGATACGCAGTATTTT
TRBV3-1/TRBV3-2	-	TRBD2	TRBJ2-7	CASSQVPSGSYEQYF	TGTGCCAGCAGCCAAGTTCCTAGCGGGAGTTACGAGCAGTACTTC
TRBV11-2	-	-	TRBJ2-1	CASSKAGGNYNEQFF	TGTGCCAGCAGCAAGGCTGGCGGGAACTACAATGAGCAGTTCTTC
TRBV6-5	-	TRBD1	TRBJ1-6	CASSYDRGLNSPLHF	TGTGCCAGCAGTTACGACAGGGGGCTTAATTCACCCCTCCACTTT
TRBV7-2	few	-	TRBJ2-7	CASSLARDNLWAGAIYEQYF	TGTGCCAGCAGCTTAGCGAGGGACAATCTCTGGGCCGGTGCTATATACGAGCAGTACTTC
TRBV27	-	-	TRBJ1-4	CASSPRGLRNEKLFF	TGTGCCAGCAGTCCGAGGGGACTCCGGAATGAAAAACTGTTTTTT
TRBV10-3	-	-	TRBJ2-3	CAISEGLPSNTQYF	TGTGCCATCAGTGAGGGACTACCCTCCAATACGCAGTATTTT
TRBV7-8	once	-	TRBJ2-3	CASSFFEGTSTDTQYF	TGTGCCAGCAGCTTTTTCGAAGGGACTAGCACAGATACGCAGTATTTT
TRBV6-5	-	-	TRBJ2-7	CASLGDGNEQYF	TGTGCCAGCCTTGGAGACGGGAACGAGCAGTACTTC
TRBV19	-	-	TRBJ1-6	CASTTGRYNSPLHF	TGTGCCAGTACCACAGGACGGTATAATTCACCCCTCCACTTT
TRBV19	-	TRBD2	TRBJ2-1	CASSPVGTSGVRSNEQFF	TGTGCCAGTAGCCCCGTTGGTACTAGCGGAGTAAGGTCCAATGAGCAGTTCTTC
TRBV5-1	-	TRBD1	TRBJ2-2	CASSPGDRDTGELFF	TGCGCCAGCAGCCCCGGGGACAGGGACACCGGGGAGCTGTTTTTT
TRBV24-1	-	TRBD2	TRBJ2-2	CATSDQHRLAPGELFF	TGTGCCACCAGTGACCAACACCGACTAGCCCCCGGGGAGCTGTTTTTT
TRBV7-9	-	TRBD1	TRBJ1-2	CASSLGQGAGGYTF	TGTGCCAGCAGCTTGGGACAGGGGGCAGGGGGCTACACCTTC
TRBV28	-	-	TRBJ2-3	CASSLLGGFTDTQYF	TGTGCCAGCAGTTTATTAGGCGGGTTCACAGATACGCAGTATTTT
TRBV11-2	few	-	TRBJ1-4	CASSLVPMTANEKLFF	TGTGCCAGCAGCTTAGTCCCTATGACAGCTAATGAAAAACTGTTTTTT
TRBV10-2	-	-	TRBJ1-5	CASAADRYSNQPQHF	TGCGCCAGCGCCGCAGACAGGTATAGCAATCAGCCCCAGCATTTT
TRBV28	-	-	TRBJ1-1	CASSPYTGVNTEAFF	TGTGCCAGCAGTCCATACACAGGAGTGAACACTGAAGCTTTCTTT